This paragraph reports one T cell receptor (beta chain). The authors' processing: Nucleated cell counts were estimated from reference gene primer amplification. Profiling relied on immunoSEQ multiplex PCR, and the TCRdb table lists in-frame clones only, not all of them. The V and J calls and the clone size are those of that table, but D and trimming were determined from the DNA. The sample has approximately 46,000 clones; roughly 85% are singletons. The trim removed 4 bases at V and 4 bases at J, leaving 13 bases unmatched. Per the germline V gene, CDR1 is SGHVS and CDR2 is FQNEAQ. The CDR3 is made up of 16 amino acids. These data belong to a study of blood T cell repertoires in COVID-19. For the study at large: Collection of acute and convalescent COVID-19 samples took place in the United States, Italy and Spain. The analysed material was cDNA or gDNA that came from T cells, B-cell-depleted T cells, or PBMCs.

This TCR was recovered from a man in his 60s with acute or convalescent COVID-19. The sequenced sample consisted of peripheral blood. The rearrangement joins TRBV7-8 to TRBJ2-7; TRBD1 matches 7 bases. DNA of the CDR3: TGTGCCAGCAGCTCCCGCCGACAGGGAGCGAATTACGAGCAGTACTTC. Protein product: CASSSRRQGANYEQYF.